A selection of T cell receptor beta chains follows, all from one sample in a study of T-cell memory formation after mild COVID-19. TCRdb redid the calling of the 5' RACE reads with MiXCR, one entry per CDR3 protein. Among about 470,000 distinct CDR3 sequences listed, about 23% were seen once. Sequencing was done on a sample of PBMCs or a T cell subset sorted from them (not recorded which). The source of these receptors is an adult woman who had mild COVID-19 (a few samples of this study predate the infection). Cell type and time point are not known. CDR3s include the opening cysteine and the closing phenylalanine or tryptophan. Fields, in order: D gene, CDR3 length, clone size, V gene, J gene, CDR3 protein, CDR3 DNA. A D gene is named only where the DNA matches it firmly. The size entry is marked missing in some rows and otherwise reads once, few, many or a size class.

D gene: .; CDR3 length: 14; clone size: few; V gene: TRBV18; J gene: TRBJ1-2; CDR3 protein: CASSPSTRNYGYTF; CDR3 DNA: TGTGCCAGCTCACCATCGACACGTAACTATGGCTACACCTTC
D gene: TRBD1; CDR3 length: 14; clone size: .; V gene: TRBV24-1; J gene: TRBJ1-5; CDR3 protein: CATSGTGNNQPQHF; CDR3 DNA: TGTGCCACCAGTGGGACAGGGAACAATCAGCCCCAGCATTTT
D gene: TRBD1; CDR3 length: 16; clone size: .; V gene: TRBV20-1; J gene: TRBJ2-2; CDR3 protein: CSAQPDRGRGTGELFF; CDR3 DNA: TGCAGTGCCCAACCGGACAGGGGGCGCGGCACCGGGGAGCTGTTTTTT
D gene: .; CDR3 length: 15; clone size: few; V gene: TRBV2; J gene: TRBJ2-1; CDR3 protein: CASSELATSYNEQFF; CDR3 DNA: TGTGCCAGCAGTGAACTAGCGACCTCCTACAATGAGCAGTTCTTC
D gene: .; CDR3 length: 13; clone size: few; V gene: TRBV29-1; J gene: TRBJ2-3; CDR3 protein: CSARTASTDTQYF; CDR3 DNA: TGCAGCGCCCGGACGGCTAGCACAGATACGCAGTATTTT
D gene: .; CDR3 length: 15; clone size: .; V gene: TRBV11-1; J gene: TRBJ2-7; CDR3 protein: CASSPRQSYTYEQYF; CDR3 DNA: TGTGCCAGCAGCCCTCGGCAGTCCTACACCTACGAGCAGTACTTC
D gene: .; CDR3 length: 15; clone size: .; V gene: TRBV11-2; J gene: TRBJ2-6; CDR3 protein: CASSLGDSGANVLTF; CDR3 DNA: TGTGCCAGCAGCTTAGGAGACTCTGGGGCCAACGTCCTGACTTTC
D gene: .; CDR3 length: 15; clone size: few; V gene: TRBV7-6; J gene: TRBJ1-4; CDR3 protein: CASSLTSGTQEKLFF; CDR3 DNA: TGTGCCAGCTCTCTCACCTCCGGGACGCAAGAAAAACTGTTTTTT
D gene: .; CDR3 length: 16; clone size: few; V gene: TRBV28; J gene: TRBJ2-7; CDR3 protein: CASTEGGQGLGLEQYF; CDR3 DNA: TGTGCCAGCACCGAAGGGGGCCAGGGCTTAGGACTAGAGCAGTACTTC
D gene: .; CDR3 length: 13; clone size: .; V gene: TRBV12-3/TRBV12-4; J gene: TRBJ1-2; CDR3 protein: CASSLTRGRGYTF; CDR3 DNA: TGTGCCAGCAGTTTAACCCGGGGGCGCGGCTACACCTTC
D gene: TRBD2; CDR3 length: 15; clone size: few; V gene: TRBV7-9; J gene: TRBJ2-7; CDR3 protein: CASSRGTSGKVEQYF; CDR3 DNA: TGTGCCAGCAGCCGGGGGACTAGCGGGAAGGTCGAGCAGTACTTC
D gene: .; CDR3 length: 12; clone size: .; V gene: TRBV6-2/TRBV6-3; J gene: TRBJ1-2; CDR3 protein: CASSFQEYGYTF; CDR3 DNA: TGTGCCAGCAGTTTTCAGGAATATGGCTACACCTTC
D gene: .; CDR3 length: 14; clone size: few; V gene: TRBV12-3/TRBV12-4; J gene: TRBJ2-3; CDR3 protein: CASRKAGWADTQYF; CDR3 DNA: TGTGCCAGCAGAAAAGCGGGTTGGGCAGATACGCAGTATTTT
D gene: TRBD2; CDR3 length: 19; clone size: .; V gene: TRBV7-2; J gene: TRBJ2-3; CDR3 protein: CASSFIGLAGGPPTDTQYF; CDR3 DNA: TGTGCCAGCAGCTTCATTGGACTAGCGGGAGGGCCCCCTACAGATACGCAGTATTTT
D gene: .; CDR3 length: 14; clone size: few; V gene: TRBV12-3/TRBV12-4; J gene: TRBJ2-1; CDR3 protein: CASSSRLSPHEQFF; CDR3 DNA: TGTGCCAGCAGTTCTCGACTCTCACCCCATGAGCAGTTCTTC
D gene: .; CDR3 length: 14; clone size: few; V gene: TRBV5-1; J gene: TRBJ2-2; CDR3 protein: CASSLDGDTGELFF; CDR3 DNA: TGCGCCAGCAGCTTGGACGGTGACACCGGGGAGCTGTTTTTT
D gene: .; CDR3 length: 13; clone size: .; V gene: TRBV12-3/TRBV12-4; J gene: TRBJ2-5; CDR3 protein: CASSFGVRETQYF; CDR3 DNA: TGTGCCAGCAGTTTTGGGGTTCGGGAGACCCAGTACTTC
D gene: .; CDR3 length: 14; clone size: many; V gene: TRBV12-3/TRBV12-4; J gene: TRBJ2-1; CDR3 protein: CASSFGRTYNEQFF; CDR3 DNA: TGTGCCAGCAGTTTTGGGAGGACATACAATGAGCAGTTCTTC
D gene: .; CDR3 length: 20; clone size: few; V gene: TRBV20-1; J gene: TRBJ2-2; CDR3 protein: CSAIGSPGTAGRWNTGELFF; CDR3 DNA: TGCAGTGCTATCGGGTCCCCAGGGACAGCGGGCAGGTGGAACACCGGGGAGCTGTTTTTT
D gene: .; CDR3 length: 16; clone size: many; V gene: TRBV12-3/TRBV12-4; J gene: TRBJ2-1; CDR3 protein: CASSPIRSQASNEQFF; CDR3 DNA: TGTGCCAGCAGTCCAATCCGGTCACAGGCCTCCAATGAGCAGTTCTTC
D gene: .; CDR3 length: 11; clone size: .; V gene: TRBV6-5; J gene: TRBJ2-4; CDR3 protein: CATRDGAIQYF; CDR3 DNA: TGTGCCACACGGGATGGTGCCATTCAGTACTTC
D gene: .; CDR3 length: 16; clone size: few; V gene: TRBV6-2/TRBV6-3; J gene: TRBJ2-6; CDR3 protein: CASSFRGVPGANVLTF; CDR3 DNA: TGTGCCAGCAGTTTCCGAGGGGTACCTGGGGCCAACGTCCTGACTTTC
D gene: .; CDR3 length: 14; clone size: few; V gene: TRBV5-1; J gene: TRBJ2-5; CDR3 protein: CASTLGREGETQYF; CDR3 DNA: TGCGCCAGCACCCTCGGCAGGGAAGGAGAGACCCAGTACTTC
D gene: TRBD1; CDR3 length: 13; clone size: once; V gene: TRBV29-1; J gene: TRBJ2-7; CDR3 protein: CSVLTGVDYEQYF; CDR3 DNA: TGCAGCGTACTAACAGGGGTTGATTACGAGCAGTACTTC
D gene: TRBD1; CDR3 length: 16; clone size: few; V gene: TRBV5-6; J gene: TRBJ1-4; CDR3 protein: CASSFGDRGTYEKLFF; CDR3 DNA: TGTGCCAGCAGCTTTGGGGACAGGGGAACCTATGAAAAACTGTTTTTT
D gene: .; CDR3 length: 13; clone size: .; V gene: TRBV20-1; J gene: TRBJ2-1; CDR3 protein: CSASHNIGNEQFF; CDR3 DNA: TGCAGTGCTTCACACAACATAGGCAATGAGCAGTTCTTC
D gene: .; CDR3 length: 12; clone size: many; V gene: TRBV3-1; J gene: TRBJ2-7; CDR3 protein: CASSQVSGEQYF; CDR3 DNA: TGTGCCAGCAGCCAAGTTTCGGGCGAGCAGTACTTC
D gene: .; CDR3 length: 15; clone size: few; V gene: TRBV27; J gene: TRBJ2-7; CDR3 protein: CASSFRWDSSYEQYF; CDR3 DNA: TGTGCCAGCAGTTTCAGGTGGGATTCCTCCTACGAGCAGTACTTC
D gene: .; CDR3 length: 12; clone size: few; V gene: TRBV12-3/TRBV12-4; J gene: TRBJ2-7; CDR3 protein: CASGDGSYEQYF; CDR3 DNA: TGTGCCAGCGGGGACGGCTCCTACGAGCAGTACTTC
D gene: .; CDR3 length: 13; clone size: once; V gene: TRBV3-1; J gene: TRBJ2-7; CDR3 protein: CASSQGTDYEQYF; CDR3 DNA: TGTGCCAGCAGCCAAGGGACGGACTACGAGCAGTACTTC
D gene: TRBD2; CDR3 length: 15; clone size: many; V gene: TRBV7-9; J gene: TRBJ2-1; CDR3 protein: CASSPRTSGVLEQFF; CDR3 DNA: TGTGCCAGCAGCCCTCGGACTAGCGGGGTCCTTGAGCAGTTCTTC
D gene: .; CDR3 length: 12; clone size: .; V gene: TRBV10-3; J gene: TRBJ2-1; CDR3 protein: CAISEGGYEQFF; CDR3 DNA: TGTGCCATCAGTGAGGGGGGCTATGAGCAGTTCTTC
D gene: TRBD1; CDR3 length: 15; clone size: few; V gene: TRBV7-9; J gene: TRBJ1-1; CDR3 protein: CASSPGTGVITEAFF; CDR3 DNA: TGTGCCAGCAGCCCCGGGACAGGGGTAATCACTGAAGCTTTCTTT
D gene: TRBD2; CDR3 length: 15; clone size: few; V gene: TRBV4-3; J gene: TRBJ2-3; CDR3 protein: CASSQFSGSTDTQYF; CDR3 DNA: TGCGCCAGCAGCCAGTTTAGCGGGTCCACAGATACGCAGTATTTT
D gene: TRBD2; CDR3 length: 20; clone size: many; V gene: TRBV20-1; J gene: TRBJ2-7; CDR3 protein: CSARAPRTRDYRATPYEQYF; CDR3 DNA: TGCAGTGCTAGAGCACCCCGAACCCGGGACTACCGGGCGACGCCCTACGAGCAGTACTTC
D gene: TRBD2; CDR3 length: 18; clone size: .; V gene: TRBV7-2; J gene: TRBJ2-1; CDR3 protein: CASSAPGLARFFYNEQFF; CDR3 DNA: TGTGCCAGCAGCGCGCCGGGACTAGCGCGTTTCTTCTACAATGAGCAGTTCTTC
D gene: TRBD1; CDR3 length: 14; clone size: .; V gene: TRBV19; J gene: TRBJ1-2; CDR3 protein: CASSIEQGADGYTF; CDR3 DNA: TGTGCCAGTAGTATAGAACAGGGGGCGGATGGCTACACCTTC
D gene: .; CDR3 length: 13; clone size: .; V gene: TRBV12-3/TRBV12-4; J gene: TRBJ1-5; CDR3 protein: CASSLGEAQPQHF; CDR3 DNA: TGTGCCAGCAGTTTGGGGGAGGCGCAGCCCCAGCATTTT
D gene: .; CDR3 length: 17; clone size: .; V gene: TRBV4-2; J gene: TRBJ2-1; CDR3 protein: CASSQDRSWDSYNEQFF; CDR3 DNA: TGTGCCAGCAGCCAAGATCGGAGTTGGGACTCCTACAATGAGCAGTTCTTC
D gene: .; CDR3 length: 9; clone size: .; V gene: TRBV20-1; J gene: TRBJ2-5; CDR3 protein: CSAQETQYF; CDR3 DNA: TGCAGTGCTCAAGAGACCCAGTACTTC
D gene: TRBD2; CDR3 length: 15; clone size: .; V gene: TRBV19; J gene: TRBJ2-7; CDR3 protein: CASSHRLAGPNEQYF; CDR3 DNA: TGTGCCAGTAGCCATCGACTAGCGGGACCCAACGAGCAGTACTTC